The TCR beta chain described here comes from a study of cytomegalovirus exposure and HLA in healthy donors. Notes on the study in general: As was reported, the HLA-A and HLA-B alleles of most subjects were accurately predicted from TCR beta sequences.

CDR1 and CDR2 from the germline V gene are MNHNS and SASEGT. CDR3 length: 13 residues. V lost 2 bases to trimming and J lost 6 bases, with 8 bases between them. Worth noting for this clone: Its target is not known.

The PCR had 60 Vbeta and 13 Jbeta primers. The repertoire was sequenced with immunoSEQ multiplex PCR; TCRdb's copy has only in-frame clones and lacks some. There are tens of thousands of clones in the sample, with 3.5% to 5.5% held by the top ten. This receptor was taken from a woman aged 40 to 55 in good health and CMV-seropositive. The chain employs TRBV6-1 and TRBJ1-5; a possible D gene is TRBD1 (5 bases). The specimen sequenced was PBMCs. For the CDR3, the DNA is TGTGCCAGCAGTGAACAGGGCGGTCAGCCCCAGCATTTT. Amino acid sequence: CASSEQGGQPQHF.